One sample yielded the 25 T cell receptor beta chains listed below, sequenced in a study of cytomegalovirus exposure and HLA in healthy donors. TCRdb's table, derived via immunoSEQ multiplex PCR, lists solely in-frame clones and lacks some. The table lists about 160,000 clones, 88% of them singletons. The sample was PBMCs. These receptors came from a man aged 18 to 29 in good health and CMV-seronegative.

V and J are TRBV28 and TRBJ2-7; the D gene is possibly TRBD1 (5 bases). V lost 4 bases, J lost 2 bases, and 12 bases lay in between. The CDR3 has 14 amino acids. Germline assignment: CDR1 MDHEN and CDR2 SYDVKM. The CDR3 DNA follows: TGTGCCAGCAGTTCAATTGACAGCACCTACGAGCAGTACTTC. Its protein product is CASSSIDSTYEQYF.

V and J are TRBV28 and TRBJ1-6; possible D gene TRBD1, 5 bases. V dropped 4 bases and J dropped 10 bases, with 14 bases sitting between them. The CDR3 is 14 residues long. The germline CDR1 and CDR2 sequences are MDHEN and SYDVKM. This CDR3 is CASSSQGWVSPLHF. In DNA, the CDR3 is TGTGCCAGCAGTTCCCAGGGTTGGGTGTCACCCCTCCACTTT.

As for this clone: The same CDR3 also results from other DNA sequences found in this sample. The chain has TRBV5-1 and TRBJ1-4, with 10 bases identical to TRBD1. CDR3 length: 15 amino acids. Looked up from germline, CDR1 is SGHRS and CDR2 is YFSETQ. With V trimmed by 0 bases and J by 8 bases, 4 bases remained unmatched. The CDR3 spells CASSLVGQGGEKLFF. Written as DNA, the CDR3 is TGCGCCAGCAGCTTGGTTGGACAGGGGGGAGAAAAACTGTTTTTT.

The genes are TRBV10-1 and TRBJ2-7; 10 bases align to TRBD1. The germline CDR1 and CDR2 sequences are WNHNN and SYGVQD (reference sequence). J lost 5 bases, V lost 0 bases, and 7 bases had no gene match. The CDR3 is 16 residues long. CDR3 DNA: TGCGCCAGCAGTGAGTCTATGGGGACAGGGGTGAACGAGCAGTACTTC. Protein: CASSESMGTGVNEQYF.

This clone was seen once. The gene calls are TRBV4-2 and TRBJ2-3, with D perhaps matching TRBD2 (6 bases). The germline CDR1 and CDR2 sequences are LGHNA and YNFKEQ. V lost 7 bases to trimming and J lost 4 bases, with 18 bases between them. CDR3 length equals 15 residues. The CDR3 region has the DNA TGTGCCAGCACCCTGACCCCGGGGGTATCAGATACGCAGTATTTT. Translation: CASTLTPGVSDTQYF.

J is TRBJ2-1 and V is TRBV6-1; D ambiguous. V was shortened by 4 bases and J by 7 bases, with 8 bases between the two germline ends. Germline values: CDR1 MNHNS, CDR2 SASEGT. The CDR3 runs 12 residues. CDR3 sequence: CASSVLPNEQFF. CDR3 coding DNA: TGTGCCAGCAGTGTACTGCCGAATGAGCAGTTCTTC.

The V call is TRBV7-8, the J call TRBJ2-4, with TRBD2 identical over 10 bases. The CDR3 is 15 residues long. CDR1 SGHVS and CDR2 FQNEAQ come from the germline V gene. Trimming took 3 bases from V and 6 from J; bases not matched to a gene: 5. Here the CDR3 DNA reads TGTGCCAGCAGCTTCGAGCGGGGGGGGAGAAACATTCAGTACTTC. This codes for CASSFERGGRNIQYF.

The gene calls are TRBV2 and TRBJ2-1; D is unresolved. Germline CDR1 is SNHLY and CDR2 is FYNNEI. The CDR3 covers 15 residues. The V end lost 1 base, the J end lost 7 bases, and 14 bases lay between the germline ends. CDR3 residues: CASSEGRNPRNEQFF. In nucleotides, the CDR3 is TGTGCCAGCAGTGAAGGGCGGAACCCCCGGAATGAGCAGTTCTTC. Using reference TRBV2 and TRBJ2-1 for the parts outside the CDR3, the full variable domain is EPEVTQTPSHQVTQMGQEVILRCVPISNHLYFYWYRQILGQKVEFLVSFYNNEISEKSEIFDDQFSVERPDGSNFTLKIRSTKLEDSAMYFCASSEGRNPRNEQFFGPGTRLTVL.

This chain links TRBV10-2 with TRBJ2-7; D may be TRBD1 (5 bases). CDR1 is WSHSY, CDR2 SAAADI, per germline. The CDR3 extends over 14 amino acids. V gave up 2 bases and J gave up 2 bases, with 10 bases separating them. The CDR3 loop is CASSEPDSAYEQYV. CDR3 coding DNA: TGCGCCAGCAGTGAGCCCGACAGCGCCTACGAGCAGTACGTC.

The rearrangement joins TRBV5-5 to TRBJ1-2; possible D gene TRBD1, 6 bases. CDR3 length: 16 amino acids. The germline CDR1 and CDR2 sequences are SGHKS and YYEKEE (reference sequence). V was cut by 4 bases and J by 0 bases, with 16 bases left in between. The CDR3 DNA reads TGTGCCAGCAGCCCGCGGAGACAGGAATCTAACTATGGCTACACCTTC. Protein sequence: CASSPRRQESNYGYTF.

This chain links TRBV27 with TRBJ1-2, with 7 positions matching TRBD1. This CDR3 comprises 15 residues. V shed 5 bases, J shed 3 bases, and the junction held 9 bases outside the gene matches. Germline V gene lookup returns CDR1 MNHEY and CDR2 SMNVEV (reference sequence). CDR3 coding DNA: TGTGCCAGCAGTGACAGGGAAGGAAAGTACTATGGCTACACCTTC. Translated, it gives CASSDREGKYYGYTF.

CDR3 loop: CSVETGGRVREQYF. The CDR3 DNA follows: TGCAGCGTTGAAACGGGCGGGAGGGTGCGGGAGCAGTACTTC. The V gene is TRBV29-1, the J gene TRBJ2-7; 9 nucleotides match TRBD2. The length of the CDR3 is 14 residues. Germline V CDR1 and CDR2: SQVTM, ANQGSEA. The junction had 9 bases not matched to a gene; V was cut back by 2 bases and J by 7 bases.

This clone was recorded once. This CDR3 is CASSVTDYGYTF. In DNA, the CDR3 is TGTGCCAGCAGTGTGACAGATTATGGCTACACCTTC. The chain couples TRBV25-1 to TRBJ1-2; a weak D match, TRBD1 (5 bases). This CDR3 has 12 residues. Germline V gene data show CDR1 as MGHDK and CDR2 as SYGVNS. V lost 4 bases and J lost 5, with 8 bases in between.

This clone has a single count. The V call is TRBV18, the J call TRBJ2-7; 8 nucleotides match TRBD2. Germline V CDR1 and CDR2: KGHSH, LQKENI. The CDR3 consists of 15 residues. Trimming took 3 bases from V and 7 from J; bases not matched to a gene: 11. CDR3 in amino acids: CASSPGGGLRDEQYV. CDR3 coding DNA: TGTGCCAGCTCACCCGGGGGGGGGCTCAGGGATGAGCAGTACGTC.

The chain recombines TRBV2 with TRBJ2-1, with D perhaps matching TRBD2 (5 bases). The V gene's germline CDR1 is SNHLY and CDR2 FYNNEI. The length of the CDR3 is 15 residues. With 10 bases removed from V and 7 bases from J, the gap between germline ends came to 23 bases. The CDR3 DNA is TGTGCCATCCAGGAGTCGACTAAGATAGGGAATGAGCAGTTCTTC. Translation gives CAIQESTKIGNEQFF.

V and J are TRBV19 and TRBJ2-3, with 9 positions matching TRBD2. Germline V lookup: CDR1 LNHDA, CDR2 SQIVND (reference sequence). V shed 5 bases and J 4 bases; nucleotides not matched to a gene: 7. This CDR3 spans 15 amino acids. Here the CDR3 DNA reads TGTGCCAGTAGTCGTCTAGCGGGGTTCCCAGATACGCAGTATTTT. Translating gives CASSRLAGFPDTQYF.

This clone was observed once. The J gene is TRBJ2-3, the V gene TRBV27; weak D call: TRBD2 (5 bases). Trimming stripped 5 bases from V and 3 bases from J, with 18 bases between. Germline V lookup: CDR1 MNHEY, CDR2 SMNVEV (reference sequence). The CDR3 extends over 16 amino acids. The CDR3 protein is CASSRTGYGLTDTQYF. DNA of the CDR3: TGTGCCAGCAGTCGGACTGGCTACGGACTTACAGATACGCAGTATTTT.

As to this clone: At the DNA level, this CDR3 is encoded by other sequences in the same sample as well. The chain couples TRBV2 to TRBJ2-7, with 9 bases lining up with TRBD2. This CDR3 is built from 15 residues. Germline V gives CDR1 SNHLY, CDR2 FYNNEI. The V and J ends lost 2 bases and 0 bases, in that order; junction bases with no gene match: 2. CDR3 sequence reads: CASSERAGGSYEQYF. CDR3 nucleotide sequence: TGTGCCAGCAGTGAAAGAGCGGGAGGCTCCTACGAGCAGTACTTC. Full variable domain (rest looked up from reference TRBV2 and TRBJ2-7): EPEVTQTPSHQVTQMGQEVILRCVPISNHLYFYWYRQILGQKVEFLVSFYNNEISEKSEIFDDQFSVERPDGSNFTLKIRSTKLEDSAMYFCASSERAGGSYEQYFGPGTRLTVT.

This rearrangement joins TRBV2 to TRBJ2-2; possibly TRBD2 for D (5 bases). Trimming removed 2 bases from V and 1 base from J, with 5 bases in between. The CDR3 totals 14 residues. Germline loops: CDR1 SNHLY, CDR2 FYNNEI. The CDR3 region has the DNA TGTGCCAGCAGTGAACGGGGGAACACCGGGGAGCTGTTTTTT. Its protein is CASSERGNTGELFF.

In DNA, the CDR3 is TGTGCCACCAAGACTAGCGGGAGTATTTACGAGCAGTACTTC. Translating it yields CATKTSGSIYEQYF. The chain uses TRBV15 and TRBJ2-7; 12 nucleotides line up with TRBD2. Germline CDR1 is LNHNV and CDR2 is YYDKDF (reference sequence). V gave up 7 bases and J gave up 4 bases; unmatched junction bases: 5. The CDR3 runs to 14 residues.

This chain connects TRBV6-6 to TRBJ2-3; possibly TRBD1 for D (6 bases). This CDR3 contains 14 residues. CDR1 MNHNY and CDR2 SVGAGI come from the germline V gene (reference sequence). Between the trimmed V and J ends, which lost 7 bases and 1 base, there was a span of 12 bases. The CDR3, as DNA: TGTGCCAGCACCCACGAGGGGGGCACAGATACGCAGTATTTT. Translating gives CASTHEGGTDTQYF.

The chain couples TRBV2 to TRBJ1-6, with 7 bases lining up with TRBD1. After removal of 3 bases from V and 7 bases from J, the junction contained 3 bases not matched to a gene. The CDR3 spans 14 residues. The germline CDR1 and CDR2 sequences are SNHLY and FYNNEI. The CDR3 region is CASSETGTNSPLHF. In nucleotides, the CDR3 is TGTGCCAGCAGTGAGACAGGGACCAATTCACCCCTCCACTTT.

This chain connects TRBV13 to TRBJ2-3; D perhaps matches TRBD1 (6 bases). Deletions cut 5 bases from V and 2 bases from J, with 14 bases between. In germline, CDR1 is PRHDT, CDR2 FYEKMQ (reference sequence). There are 15 residues in the CDR3. CDR3 DNA sequence: TGTGCCAGCAGCACAAGACAGGCCGACACAGATACGCAGTATTTT. It specifies CASSTRQADTDTQYF.

The CDR3 DNA sequence: TGTGCCAGTAGTATGGATGGGGCAACAGGGGTGGGGGACACTGAAGCTTTCTTT. Translating gives CASSMDGATGVGDTEAFF. The gene calls are TRBV19 and TRBJ1-1, with 7 bases lining up with TRBD1. Unmatched junction bases numbered 16, after V lost 3 bases and J lost 3 bases. The CDR3 is 18 residues long. From germline, CDR1 is LNHDA and CDR2 SQIVND (reference sequence).

J is TRBJ2-3 and V is TRBV5-1, with D possibly matching TRBD1 (6 bases). Germline assignment: CDR1 SGHRS and CDR2 YFSETQ. The CDR3 length is 16 residues. V was cut by 0 bases and J by 2 bases, with 13 bases left in between. In nucleotides, the CDR3 is TGCGCCAGCAGCTTGGGAGGGGGTTCTAACACAGATACGCAGTATTTT. It codes for CASSLGGGSNTDTQYF.